Each of the 32 T cell receptor beta chains below was sequenced from the same sample in a study of T cell responses to AZD1222 COVID-19 vaccine. Some clones are missing from TCRdb's copy, which holds only in-frame ones; the method was immunoSEQ multiplex PCR. Of around 71,000 clones in the sample, over 80% were seen once. The specimen comprised peripheral blood, sampled on day 0 of AZD1222 vaccination. The receptors here all came from an adult in good health.

The chain is built from TRBV7-2 and TRBJ1-1; a weak D match, TRBD1 (6 bases). The CDR3 has 15 amino acids. Germline values: CDR1 SGHTA, CDR2 FQGNSA. V was pared by 6 bases and J by 6 bases, with 20 bases between. CDR3 residues: CASSRGGSERPEAFF. In nucleotides, the CDR3 is TGTGCCAGCAGTAGAGGGGGATCTGAACGGCCTGAAGCTTTCTTT.

This clone was detected once. Other DNA sequences in the sample encode the same CDR3. V gene TRBV5-1 combines with J gene TRBJ1-5, with D possibly TRBD1 on 5 matching bases. There are 13 residues in the CDR3. V was pared by 1 base and J by 5 bases, with 7 bases between. CDR1 SGHRS and CDR2 YFSETQ come from the germline V gene. This CDR3 reads CASSLLGDQPQHF. The CDR3 DNA reads TGCGCCAGCAGCTTGCTAGGGGATCAGCCCCAGCATTTT.

The chain couples TRBV9 to TRBJ2-2, with 13 positions matching TRBD2. The CDR3 consists of 18 residues. V gave up 0 bases and J gave up 0 bases; unmatched junction bases: 2. CDR1 SGDLS and CDR2 YYNGEE come from the germline V gene. The DNA of the CDR3 is TGTGCCAGCAGCGTAGCTACTAGCGGGAGGGCGAACACCGGGGAGCTGTTTTTT. It specifies CASSVATSGRANTGELFF.

The J gene is TRBJ2-7, the V gene TRBV4-2; the D call may be TRBD1 or TRBD2 (5 bases each). V was clipped by 8 bases and J by 2 bases, with 16 bases between them. Germline loops: CDR1 LGHNA, CDR2 YNFKEQ. There are 14 residues in the CDR3. The CDR3 sequence is CASGPGQGAYEQYF. CDR3 DNA: TGTGCCAGCGGCCCAGGGCAGGGAGCCTACGAGCAGTACTTC.

The gene calls are TRBV5-6 and TRBJ1-5, with a tentative D call TRBD1 (6 bases). Trimming removed 3 bases at V and 7 bases at J, with 14 bases between. The CDR3 is 14 amino acids. Germline lookup yields CDR1 SGHDT and CDR2 YYEEEE. The CDR3 sequence is CASSSWTAGQPQHF. The CDR3, as DNA: TGTGCCAGCAGCTCATGGACAGCCGGACAGCCCCAGCATTTT.

The chain has TRBV7-9 and TRBJ1-2; 11 bases fit TRBD1. Germline values: CDR1 SEHNR, CDR2 FQNEAQ (reference sequence). V trimming: 1 base; J trimming: 4 bases; junction bases outside the gene matches: 5. The CDR3 is 16 amino acids. This CDR3 reads CASSLGGQGESYGYTF. The CDR3 DNA is TGTGCCAGCAGCTTAGGGGGACAGGGGGAAAGCTATGGCTACACCTTC.

The chain carries TRBV6-5 and TRBJ1-2, with D unresolved. The V gene lost 5 bases and the J gene lost 3 bases, with 10 bases spanning the gap. The length of the CDR3 is 13 residues. The V gene's germline CDR1 is MNHEY and CDR2 SVGAGI. As DNA, the CDR3 is TGTGCCAGCAGTCCTCGACAAGACTATGGCTACACCTTC. This codes for CASSPRQDYGYTF.

This chain connects TRBV13 to TRBJ2-7; D is unclear. Germline lookup yields CDR1 PRHDT and CDR2 FYEKMQ (reference sequence). Between the trimmed V and J ends, which lost 1 base and 6 bases, there was a span of 16 bases. The CDR3 consists of 15 residues. CDR3 amino acids: CASSLEVRPTSEQYF. CDR3 nucleotide sequence: TGTGCCAGCAGCTTAGAGGTGAGGCCCACCAGCGAGCAGTACTTC.

The CDR3 sequence: CASSFLRGYSPLHF. CDR3 bases: TGTGCCAGCAGCTTTTTAAGGGGGTATTCACCCCTCCACTTT. The chain joins TRBV5-6 to TRBJ1-6, with TRBD1 as a possible D gene (6 bases). V lost 2 bases and J 8 bases, leaving 11 bases between the germline ends. Per the germline V gene, CDR1 is SGHDT and CDR2 is YYEEEE. The CDR3 is 14 amino acids.

The chain recombines TRBV7-9 with TRBJ1-1; the D gene is possibly TRBD1 (5 bases). V was cut by 1 base and J by 1 base, with 10 bases left in between. The CDR3 totals 15 residues. Germline assignment: CDR1 SEHNR and CDR2 FQNEAQ (reference sequence). CDR3 sequence reads: CASSLEAGRNTEAFF. The CDR3 DNA is TGTGCCAGCAGCTTAGAGGCAGGGAGGAACACTGAAGCTTTCTTT.

This chain connects TRBV7-8 to TRBJ1-1; D gene uncertain. The CDR3 runs to 15 residues. Trimming cost V 1 base and J 0 bases, with 9 bases left between them. The germline CDR1 and CDR2 sequences are SGHVS and FQNEAQ. The CDR3 region has the DNA TGTGCCAGCAGCTTAGGGGCAGGCATGAACACTGAAGCTTTCTTT. It encodes CASSLGAGMNTEAFF.

This clone is a singleton in its sample. V gene TRBV11-2 combines with J gene TRBJ1-1, with D uncertain. The CDR3 is 12 amino acids. Germline loops: CDR1 SGHAT, CDR2 FQNNGV. The V end was cut by 3 bases, the J end by 6 bases, with 8 bases between. The DNA for the CDR3 is TGTGCCAGCAGCTTGCGAGTCGCTGAAGCTTTCTTT. It encodes CASSLRVAEAFF.

Worth noting for this clone: The germline gene is not matched at one end of the junction; a read error may be the cause. The CDR3 DNA sequence: TGTGCCAGCAGGTTATGGGGGCCGCTCTTC. Amino acid sequence: CASRLWGPLF. The V call is TRBV6-4, the J call TRBJ2-1, with D perhaps TRBD1 (6 bases). The CDR3 covers 10 residues. The germline V gene has CDR1 MRHNA and CDR2 SNTAGT.

This chain uses TRBV5-1 with TRBJ2-3; D remains ambiguous. The CDR3 runs to 15 residues. Per germline, CDR1 SGHRS and CDR2 YFSETQ. V gave up 0 bases and J gave up 3 bases, with 11 bases separating them. CDR3 nucleotides: TGCGCCAGCAGCTTGGGGCGTTCCCGGACAGATACGCAGTATTTT. Translation gives CASSLGRSRTDTQYF.

The J gene is TRBJ1-6, the V gene TRBV7-2, with D possibly being TRBD1 (5 bases). V shed 5 bases and J shed 6 bases, with 11 bases lying between them. This CDR3 has 14 amino acids. Looked up from germline, CDR1 is SGHTA and CDR2 is FQGNSA. The CDR3 reads CASSPGYSNSPLHF. CDR3 sequence (DNA): TGTGCCAGCAGCCCAGGGTACAGTAATTCACCCCTCCACTTT.

This clone was counted once. The rearrangement joins TRBV6-5 to TRBJ2-2; perhaps D is TRBD1 or TRBD2 (6 bases each). The V and J ends lost 6 bases and 6 bases respectively, with 11 bases between them. CDR1 and CDR2 (germline): MNHEY, SVGAGI. The CDR3 has 13 amino acids. CDR3 nucleotide sequence: TGTGCCAGCAGGATTAGGGGGGCCGGGGAGCTGTTTTTT. Translating it yields CASRIRGAGELFF.

The chain recombines TRBV25-1 with TRBJ1-1; a possible D gene is TRBD1 (5 bases). With 1 base removed from V and 11 bases from J, the gap between germline ends came to 11 bases. CDR1 is MGHDK, CDR2 SYGVNS, per germline. CDR3 length: 12 amino acids. CDR3: CASSEWGGSAFF. CDR3 nucleotides: TGTGCCAGCAGTGAATGGGGGGGGAGCGCTTTCTTT.

The chain recombines TRBV6-6 with TRBJ2-2; 7 nucleotides line up with TRBD1. The CDR3 runs 14 residues. Germline V lookup: CDR1 MNHNY, CDR2 SVGAGI (reference sequence). J lost 3 bases, V lost 11 bases, and 9 bases had no gene match. DNA for the CDR3: TGTGCCGCCTGGCGGCAGGGGGACACCGGGGAGCTGTTTTTT. It encodes CAAWRQGDTGELFF.

The chain carries TRBV18 and TRBJ2-3, with 8 bases that match TRBD1. The ends lost 3 bases at V and 5 bases at J; junction bases unmatched: 7. The CDR3 is 15 residues long. Germline V gives CDR1 KGHSH, CDR2 LQKENI. The CDR3 coding sequence is TGTGCCAGCTCACCGGGGACAGGCGATCGAGATACGCAGTATTTT. It codes for CASSPGTGDRDTQYF.

CDR3 bases: TGTGCCAGCAGCCCCTCGACAGGTGGGGGGGACACTGAAGCTTTCTTT. Translated: CASSPSTGGGDTEAFF. The V call is TRBV9, the J call TRBJ1-1; D possibly corresponds to TRBD1 (6 bases). This CDR3 comprises 16 residues. With 4 bases removed from V and 3 bases from J, the gap between germline ends came to 19 bases. Germline V gene lookup returns CDR1 SGDLS and CDR2 YYNGEE.

The gene calls are TRBV7-2 and TRBJ2-3, with D possibly matching TRBD2 (6 bases). V lost 6 bases and J lost 0, with 13 bases in between. Looked up from germline, CDR1 is SGHTA and CDR2 is FQGNSA. The CDR3 totals 15 residues. The CDR3 sequence: CASSQGLPSTDTQYF. The CDR3 bases are TGTGCCAGCAGTCAGGGACTTCCTAGCACAGATACGCAGTATTTT.

This clone has a handful of counts. The J gene is TRBJ2-4, the V gene TRBV14, with 7 bases fitting TRBD1. Germline V gives CDR1 SGHDN, CDR2 FVKESK. V was clipped by 5 bases and J by 11 bases; unmatched bases: 6. The CDR3 runs 12 residues. CDR3 coding DNA: TGTGCCAGCAGCGATGCACAGGGGCTTCAGTACTTC. Translation: CASSDAQGLQYF.

This chain joins TRBV6-2 or TRBV6-3 and TRBJ1-2; unclear D gene. CDR3 size: 12 residues. Germline values: CDR1 MNHEY, CDR2 SVGEGT. Trimming removed 6 bases from V and 2 bases from J, with 7 bases in between. The CDR3 coding sequence is TGTGCCAGCAGCCCCGGGAACTATGGCTACACCTTC. Protein: CASSPGNYGYTF.

The V gene is TRBV4-2, the J gene TRBJ1-2; D possibly corresponds to TRBD1 (6 bases). Germline CDR1 is LGHNA and CDR2 is YNFKEQ. CDR3 length equals 15 residues. Between the trimmed V and J ends, which lost 1 base and 6 bases, there was a span of 15 bases. In nucleotides, the CDR3 is TGTGCCAGCAGCCAAGGTTCGAACAGGGATGATGGCTACACCTTC. This encodes CASSQGSNRDDGYTF.

This chain links TRBV20-1 with TRBJ1-3; D is uncertain. The CDR3 length is 15 residues. V gave up 3 bases and J gave up 0 bases, with 12 bases separating them. Per the germline V gene, CDR1 is DFQATT and CDR2 is SNEGSKA (reference sequence). CDR3 amino acids: CSASLGPLSGNTIYF. In nucleotides, the CDR3 is TGCAGTGCTAGTTTAGGGCCGCTCTCTGGAAACACCATATATTTT.

In its sample, this clone was seen once. The chain's CDR3 is CAWSLSRGVGEQYF. The CDR3 coding sequence is TGTGCCTGGAGCCTTTCTAGGGGGGTTGGGGAGCAGTACTTC. The V call is TRBV30, the J call TRBJ2-7; D tentatively fits TRBD1 or TRBD2 (6 bases each). The CDR3 is made up of 14 amino acids. Germline lookup yields CDR1 GTSNPN and CDR2 SVGIG (reference sequence). Trimming left V 3 bases short and J 7 bases short, with 19 bases between.

Here the CDR3 reads CASSVATVSGVQDTQYF. The CDR3 DNA reads as TGTGCCAGCAGCGTAGCTACTGTGTCAGGGGTTCAAGATACGCAGTATTTT. This chain links TRBV9 with TRBJ2-3, with D possibly TRBD1 on 6 matching bases. The CDR3 covers 17 residues. Looked up from germline, CDR1 is SGDLS and CDR2 is YYNGEE. Trimming shortened V by 0 bases and J by 5 bases, and 19 bases separated the two germline ends.

This clone has just one count. The rearrangement links TRBV3-1 (or the pseudogene TRBV3-2) to TRBJ1-2; 7 bases are shared with TRBD1. Trimming at V came to 2 bases and at J to 4 bases, leaving 4 bases not matched to a gene. The CDR3 spans 14 residues. The V gene's germline CDR1 is LGHDT and CDR2 YNNKEL (reference sequence). In DNA form, the CDR3 reads TGTGCCAGCAGCCAACAGGGGGTTAGCTATGGCTACACCTTC. Its protein is CASSQQGVSYGYTF.

The chain joins TRBV3-1 (or the pseudogene TRBV3-2) to TRBJ1-4, with unresolved D. V shed 3 bases and J shed 8 bases, with 7 bases lying between them. Germline lookup yields CDR1 LGHDT and CDR2 YNNKEL (reference sequence). The CDR3 spans 12 residues. The CDR3 loop is CASSHKGEKLFF. Here the CDR3 DNA reads TGTGCCAGCAGCCATAAGGGAGAAAAACTGTTTTTT.

J is TRBJ2-5 and V is TRBV9; 11 bases are a match to TRBD2. There are 15 residues in the CDR3. Trimming cost V 0 bases and J 4 bases; bases outside gene matches: 2. CDR1 SGDLS and CDR2 YYNGEE come from the germline V gene. Here the CDR3 reads CASSVGLAGGETQYF. The CDR3 nucleotides read TGTGCCAGCAGCGTAGGTCTAGCGGGGGGAGAGACCCAGTACTTC.

This clone was picked up one time. The rearrangement joins TRBV2 to TRBJ2-5, with D possibly matching TRBD2 (5 bases). This CDR3 region has 14 residues. Germline CDR1 is SNHLY and CDR2 is FYNNEI. With 4 bases removed from V and 4 bases from J, the gap between germline ends came to 13 bases. The CDR3 DNA follows: TGTGCCAGCAGTGGAGACTATGCCAGAGAGACCCAGTACTTC. It codes for CASSGDYARETQYF.

This clone showed up just a few times. The rearrangement uses TRBV5-1 and TRBJ1-2, with 7 bases identical to TRBD1. The CDR3 runs 14 residues. V lost 0 bases to trimming and J lost 6 bases; unmatched junction nucleotides: 5. Germline-derived CDR1 and CDR2 are SGHRS and YFSETQ. For the CDR3, the DNA is TGCGCCAGCAGCTTGGTGGGGACAGACGATGGCTACACCTTC. This gives the protein CASSLVGTDDGYTF.